These 14 T cell receptor beta chains originate from one sample sequenced in a study of identical twins. From the 5' RACE reads, TCRdb called clonotypes with MiXCR, one entry per CDR3 protein. The table includes 450,000 or so distinct CDR3 sequences, around 14% detected once. These same records also appear under a second study, on yellow fever vaccine responses in identical twins.

Source material: CD4+ T cells sorted from blood. The receptor set was obtained from a woman aged 18-29 years in good health.

The chain links TRBV15 to TRBJ2-5; D ambiguous. CDR1 and CDR2 from the germline V gene are LNHNV and YYDKDF (reference sequence). The CDR3 runs to 13 residues. V dropped 1 base and J dropped 2 bases, with 5 bases sitting between them. The CDR3 nucleotides read TGTGCCACCAGCAGAGCAGAACAAGAGACCCAGTACTTC. This codes for CATSRAEQETQYF.

This clonotype came up a few times. The J gene is TRBJ2-3, the V gene TRBV5-1; a possible D gene is TRBD2 (5 bases). Germline V CDR1 and CDR2: SGHRS, YFSETQ. Deletions cut 0 bases from V and 4 bases from J, with 9 bases between. The CDR3 is made up of 14 amino acids. CDR3 nucleotides: TGCGCCAGCAGCTTGGAACTAGTCGCAGATACGCAGTATTTT. It specifies CASSLELVADTQYF.

This clonotype was observed a handful of times. The chain employs TRBV5-1 and TRBJ1-2; a weak D match, TRBD1 (6 bases). In germline, CDR1 is SGHRS, CDR2 YFSETQ. V lost 4 bases and J lost 8, with 18 bases in between. CDR3 length: 14 residues. The CDR3 sequence is CASSLTRDTTGYTF. In DNA form, the CDR3 reads TGCGCCAGCAGCCTCACCCGGGACACCACCGGCTACACCTTC.

The chain has TRBV6-6 and TRBJ1-5; unclear D gene. V was clipped by 6 bases and J by 7 bases, with 13 bases between them. CDR3 length equals 13 residues. The germline gives CDR1 MNHNY, CDR2 SVGAGI (reference sequence). The CDR3 here is CASSGGGRQPQHF. Here the CDR3 DNA reads TGTGCCAGCAGCGGAGGTGGTCGGCAGCCCCAGCATTTT.

V is TRBV7-8 and J is TRBJ2-5; 7 nucleotides align to TRBD1. V lost 10 bases to trimming and J lost 4 bases; unmatched junction nucleotides: 12. The CDR3 consists of 14 residues. In germline, CDR1 is SGHVS, CDR2 FQNEAQ. CDR3 DNA sequence: TGTGCCACCATACCGGACAGGCGCCGAGAGACCCAGTACTTC. It is translated as CATIPDRRRETQYF. Together with reference TRBV7-8 and TRBJ2-5, the CDR3 gives the full variable domain: GAGVSQSPRYKVAKRGQDVALRCDPISGHVSLFWYQQALGQGPEFLTYFQNEAQLDKSGLPSDRFFAERPEGSVSTLKIQRTQQEDSAVYLCATIPDRRRETQYFGPGTRLLVL.

The sample holds many counts of this clonotype. The V and J genes are TRBV4-2 and TRBJ1-1; D is uncertain. Germline V gene data show CDR1 as LGHNA and CDR2 as YNFKEQ. With 1 base removed from V and 0 bases from J, the gap between germline ends came to 9 bases. The CDR3 has 15 amino acids. The CDR3 spells CASSQVRLLNTEAFF. In nucleotides, the CDR3 is TGTGCCAGCAGCCAAGTCAGGCTCTTGAACACTGAAGCTTTCTTT.

The rearrangement joins TRBV11-1 to TRBJ2-3; a possible D gene is TRBD1 (6 bases). The V end lost 4 bases, the J end lost 2 bases, and 10 bases lay between the germline ends. This CDR3 comprises 14 residues. From germline, CDR1 is SGHAT and CDR2 FQDESV (reference sequence). CDR3 DNA: TGTGCCAGCAGCTCTAGGACAGTCACAGATACGCAGTATTTT. Protein product: CASSSRTVTDTQYF. Complete variable domain (other parts from reference TRBV11-1 and TRBJ2-3): EAEVAQSPRYKITEKSQAVAFWCDPISGHATLYWYRQILGQGPELLVQFQDESVVDDSQLPKDRFSAERLKGVDSTLKIQPAELGDSAMYLCASSSRTVTDTQYFGPGTRLTVL.

In this sample, this clonotype turned up many times. J is TRBJ1-1 and V is TRBV12-3 or TRBV12-4; D is possibly TRBD1 (6 bases). Trimming took 6 bases from V and 5 from J, leaving 16 bases between them. The CDR3 contains 14 residues. CDR3 bases: TGTGCCAGCAGCCTTCGACAGGAGGGAACTGAAGCTTTCTTT. Translated, it gives CASSLRQEGTEAFF.

V is TRBV20-1 and J is TRBJ1-4, with D uncertain. The CDR3 extends over 12 amino acids. Trimming pared 4 bases from V and 7 bases from J, leaving 10 bases between. Germline-derived CDR1 and CDR2 are DFQATT and SNEGSKA (reference sequence). CDR3 nucleotide sequence: TGCAGTGCTACTGACCCTAGTGAAAAACTGTTTTTT. The encoded protein is CSATDPSEKLFF.

In its sample, this clonotype was seen a few times. The J gene is TRBJ1-4, the V gene TRBV18; weak D call: TRBD1 (6 bases). The germline V gene has CDR1 KGHSH and CDR2 LQKENI. Trimming left V 3 bases short and J 4 bases short, with 15 bases between. The CDR3 is 16 residues long. For the CDR3, the DNA is TGTGCCAGCTCACCTCTAAAGACAGGTGATAATGAAAAACTGTTTTTT. Amino acid sequence: CASSPLKTGDNEKLFF.

This sequence joins TRBV12-3 or TRBV12-4 and TRBJ1-2; 10 nucleotides line up with TRBD1. This CDR3 is built from 15 residues. The ends lost 0 bases at V and 4 bases at J; junction bases unmatched: 2. For the CDR3, the DNA is TGTGCCAGCAGTTTAGCGGGGGACAGGGGCTATGGCTACACCTTC. Translated, it gives CASSLAGDRGYGYTF.

This clonotype has a count of ten or more. CDR3 protein: CASSYPVWVSNEQFF. CDR3 sequence (DNA): TGTGCCAGCAGTTACCCCGTTTGGGTTTCCAATGAGCAGTTCTTC. The V call is TRBV6-2 or TRBV6-3, the J call TRBJ2-1, with D hard to call. Trimming pared 2 bases from V and 6 bases from J, leaving 14 bases between. This CDR3 has 15 residues. Germline-derived CDR1 and CDR2 are MNHEY and SVGEGT.

This clonotype was seen a handful of times. The chain is built from TRBV29-1 and TRBJ2-1; D unresolved. CDR1 and CDR2 (germline): SQVTM, ANQGSEA. The CDR3 consists of 12 residues. Trimming cost V 1 base and J 7 bases, with 8 bases left between them. CDR3 loop: CSVEGQRNEQFF. In DNA, the CDR3 is TGCAGCGTTGAAGGGCAGCGAAATGAGCAGTTCTTC.

The genes are TRBV15 and TRBJ2-5; D is uncertain. The V gene lost 2 bases and the J gene lost 4 bases, with 8 bases spanning the gap. The CDR3 contains 13 residues. Germline assignment: CDR1 LNHNV and CDR2 YYDKDF (reference sequence). CDR3 region: CATSRTLRETQYF. The CDR3 nucleotides read TGTGCCACCAGCAGAACGCTGAGAGAGACCCAGTACTTC.